These 21 T cell receptor beta chains were all obtained from the same sample, sequenced in a study of blood T cell repertoires in COVID-19. Measured with immunoSEQ multiplex PCR; TCRdb has only the in-frame clones, and not every one. Among over 130,000 clones listed, 65% to 85% were seen once. The sequencing sample was made of peripheral blood. These receptors were taken from a woman aged 55-75 years with acute or convalescent COVID-19.

The chain uses TRBV6-6 and TRBJ2-1, with D possibly matching TRBD2 (7 bases). V lost 7 bases and J lost 9, with 16 bases in between. CDR1 is MNHNY and CDR2 is SVGAGI in the germline V gene (reference sequence). The CDR3 totals 13 residues. CDR3 DNA: TGTGCCAGCACCCCTGGGGGGGCTATTGAGCAGTTCTTC. This translates into CASTPGGAIEQFF.

This rearrangement joins TRBV19 to TRBJ2-7; no clear D gene. The CDR3 loop spans 13 amino acids. V lost 3 bases and J lost 2, with 8 bases in between. Looked up from germline, CDR1 is LNHDA and CDR2 is SQIVND (reference sequence). DNA for the CDR3: TGTGCCAGTAGTATCTACCTAGCCTACGAGCAGTACTTC. Its translation is CASSIYLAYEQYF. Using reference TRBV19 and TRBJ2-7 for the parts outside the CDR3, the full variable domain is DGGITQSPKYLFRKEGQNVTLSCEQNLNHDAMYWYRQDPGQGLRLIYYSQIVNDFQKGDIAEGYSVSREKKESFPLTVTSAQKNPTAFYLCASSIYLAYEQYFGPGTRLTVT.

The gene calls are TRBV10-3 and TRBJ2-3, with TRBD2 matching over 7 bases. J was trimmed by 6 bases and V by 3 bases; bases with no gene match: 12. This CDR3 region has 16 residues. Germline V lookup: CDR1 ENHRY, CDR2 SYGVKD. The CDR3 DNA follows: TGTGCCATCAGTGAACCGGGGGGAGATAAGCGGGATACGCAGTATTTT. Amino acids: CAISEPGGDKRDTQYF.

The V gene is TRBV3-1 (or the pseudogene TRBV3-2), the J gene TRBJ2-4; D unresolved. V was pared by 4 bases and J by 6 bases, with 13 bases between. Per the germline V gene, CDR1 is LGHDT and CDR2 is YNNKEL (reference sequence). The CDR3 runs to 14 residues. The CDR3 DNA follows: TGTGCCAGCAGCCTAAGCGAAGCCTTAAACATTCAGTACTTC. Protein sequence: CASSLSEALNIQYF.

The rearrangement links TRBV6-1 to TRBJ1-4; the D gene is possibly TRBD1 (5 bases). Trimming removed 3 bases from V and 8 bases from J, with 10 bases in between. Per the germline V gene, CDR1 is MNHNS and CDR2 is SASEGT. CDR3 length: 13 residues. The CDR3 sequence: CASSEGGGEKLFF. CDR3 nucleotides: TGTGCCAGCAGTGAGGGGGGAGGGGAAAAACTGTTTTTT.

The V call is TRBV25-1, the J call TRBJ2-7; D call uncertain. The CDR3 contains 14 residues. The ends were cut back, 1 base at V and 3 bases at J, with 10 bases in the middle. CDR1 is MGHDK and CDR2 is SYGVNS in the germline V gene. This CDR3 reads CASSESVIHYEQYF. CDR3 DNA sequence: TGTGCCAGCAGTGAATCAGTAATACACTACGAGCAGTACTTC.

This chain joins TRBV28 and TRBJ1-1; D may be TRBD1 (5 bases). The CDR3 length is 16 residues. Germline loops: CDR1 MDHEN, CDR2 SYDVKM. The V end lost 7 bases, the J end lost 3 bases, and 21 bases lay between the germline ends. The CDR3 nucleotides read TGTGCCAGCACGGGGTTTTTCGGGGGGTTTGACACTGAAGCTTTCTTT. Protein product: CASTGFFGGFDTEAFF.

The V call is TRBV3-1 (or the pseudogene TRBV3-2), the J call TRBJ1-2; 7 bases agree with TRBD1. CDR3 size: 15 residues. With 3 bases clipped from V and 1 base from J, the junction kept 5 bases outside the gene matches. Looked up from germline, CDR1 is LGHDT and CDR2 is YNNKEL (reference sequence). CDR3 residues: CASSQTGIGNYGYTF. The CDR3 nucleotides are TGTGCCAGCAGCCAGACAGGGATAGGTAACTATGGCTACACCTTC.

V is TRBV25-1 and J is TRBJ2-4; 8 nucleotides agree with TRBD1. CDR1 and CDR2 from the germline V gene are MGHDK and SYGVNS. CDR3 length: 14 amino acids. V gave up 1 base and J gave up 7 bases; unmatched junction bases: 3. In DNA form, the CDR3 reads TGTGCCAGCAGTGAATCGGCAGGGGGCAACATTCAGTACTTC. Translated, it gives CASSESAGGNIQYF.

Only a few counts were recorded for this clone. The chain recombines TRBV6-5 with TRBJ1-2; 8 bases align to TRBD1. The CDR3 runs to 15 residues. V shed 8 bases and J 4 bases; nucleotides not matched to a gene: 12. Germline-derived CDR1 and CDR2 are MNHEY and SVGAGI. The DNA for the CDR3 is TGTGCCAGCGGTCGGACAGGGCATCTCGTCTATGGCTACACCTTC. Its translation: CASGRTGHLVYGYTF.

V and J are TRBV2 and TRBJ2-4; no clear D. Germline CDR1 and CDR2: SNHLY and FYNNEI. The CDR3 extends over 15 amino acids. V lost 4 bases, J lost 7 bases, and 17 bases lay in between. The CDR3 protein is CASSAASENGNIQYF. CDR3 sequence (DNA): TGTGCCAGCAGTGCCGCCTCAGAAAACGGGAACATTCAGTACTTC.

The chain joins TRBV24-1 to TRBJ2-3; 7 bases map to TRBD1. Germline V CDR1 and CDR2: KGHDR, SFDVKD. V lost 7 bases and J lost 0; bases outside the gene matches: 6. The CDR3 contains 15 residues. The CDR3 DNA sequence: TGTGCCACCAGACGGACAGGAGATAGCACAGATACGCAGTATTTT. Its translation: CATRRTGDSTDTQYF.

This chain joins TRBV30 and TRBJ1-1; D not resolved. CDR1 is GTSNPN and CDR2 is SVGIG in the germline V gene (reference sequence). The CDR3 extends over 11 amino acids. The V end was cut by 3 bases, the J end by 8 bases, with 10 bases between. The CDR3 region is CAWRWRGEAFF. The DNA for the CDR3 is TGTGCCTGGAGGTGGCGGGGAGAAGCTTTCTTT.

The V gene is TRBV5-1, the J gene TRBJ1-4; D may be TRBD1 (5 bases). The V and J ends lost 0 bases and 3 bases respectively, with 12 bases between them. This CDR3 spans 16 amino acids. The germline V gene encodes CDR1 SGHRS and CDR2 YFSETQ. The CDR3 spells CASSLVGELANEKLFF. The DNA of the CDR3 is TGCGCCAGCAGCTTGGTAGGGGAACTGGCTAATGAAAAACTGTTTTTT. The full variable domain, its missing parts supplied by reference TRBV5-1 and TRBJ1-4, is KAGVTQTPRYLIKTRGQQVTLSCSPISGHRSVSWYQQTPGQGLQFLFEYFSETQRNKGNFPGRFSGRQFSNSRSEMNVSTLELGDSALYLCASSLVGELANEKLFFGSGTQLSVL.

This sequence joins TRBV9 and TRBJ2-3; 7 nucleotides match TRBD1. This CDR3 is 14 amino acids long. V dropped 4 bases and J dropped 3; count of bases not matched to a gene: 5. Germline V gene lookup returns CDR1 SGDLS and CDR2 YYNGEE. The CDR3 region is CASSWQGETDTQYF. The CDR3 DNA sequence: TGTGCCAGCAGCTGGCAGGGGGAGACAGATACGCAGTATTTT.

V usage is TRBV3-1 (or the pseudogene TRBV3-2) and J usage is TRBJ1-5; 7 nucleotides agree with TRBD1. There are 15 residues in the CDR3. The V and J ends lost 0 bases and 6 bases, in that order; junction bases with no gene match: 5. Germline values: CDR1 LGHDT, CDR2 YNNKEL (reference sequence). DNA for the CDR3: TGTGCCAGCAGCCAAGATGTAGGGGGCACTCAGCCCCAGCATTTT. Residues: CASSQDVGGTQPQHF.

The rearrangement links TRBV19 to TRBJ1-1, with TRBD1 identical over 7 bases. The CDR3 has 15 amino acids. Looked up from germline, CDR1 is LNHDA and CDR2 is SQIVND (reference sequence). Trimming cost V 6 bases and J 0 bases; bases outside gene matches: 7. CDR3 DNA: TGTGCCAGTAGCCCCGCGGGGACAGTGAACACTGAAGCTTTCTTT. This gives the protein CASSPAGTVNTEAFF. Together with reference TRBV19 and TRBJ1-1, the CDR3 gives the full variable domain: DGGITQSPKYLFRKEGQNVTLSCEQNLNHDAMYWYRQDPGQGLRLIYYSQIVNDFQKGDIAEGYSVSREKKESFPLTVTSAQKNPTAFYLCASSPAGTVNTEAFFGQGTRLTVV.

This clone was found a few times. This rearrangement joins TRBV28 to TRBJ2-7; TRBD2 aligns across 8 bases. The germline V gene has CDR1 MDHEN and CDR2 SYDVKM. J was trimmed by 3 bases and V by 7 bases; bases with no gene match: 5. This CDR3 has 13 amino acids. The CDR3 sequence is CASTRGGIYEQYF. The CDR3, as DNA: TGTGCCAGCACCCGGGGGGGGATCTACGAGCAGTACTTC.

The J gene is TRBJ2-2, the V gene TRBV6-1, with a tentative D call TRBD2 (6 bases). The CDR3 is 16 amino acids. The V end was cut by 3 bases, the J end by 6 bases, with 17 bases between. The germline V gene encodes CDR1 MNHNS and CDR2 SASEGT. CDR3 in amino acids: CASSDLSGGSAGELFF. The CDR3 nucleotides read TGTGCCAGCAGTGATCTCTCCGGGGGATCGGCCGGGGAGCTGTTTTTT.

The chain joins TRBV2 to TRBJ2-7; TRBD1 matches at 8 bases. Unmatched junction bases numbered 10, after V lost 9 bases and J lost 3 bases. Per germline, CDR1 SNHLY and CDR2 FYNNEI. This CDR3 has 14 amino acids. CDR3 sequence reads: CASGQGQQFYEQYF. The CDR3 coding sequence is TGTGCCAGTGGACAGGGACAACAGTTCTACGAGCAGTACTTC.

The chain has TRBV19 and TRBJ1-2; D gene unclear. Germline V gene sequence: CDR1 LNHDA, CDR2 SQIVND (reference sequence). Trimming pared 6 bases from V and 6 bases from J, leaving 5 bases between. CDR3 length: 10 amino acids. CDR3 sequence (DNA): TGTGCCAGTAGCCGCGATGGCTACACCTTC. Its translation: CASSRDGYTF.